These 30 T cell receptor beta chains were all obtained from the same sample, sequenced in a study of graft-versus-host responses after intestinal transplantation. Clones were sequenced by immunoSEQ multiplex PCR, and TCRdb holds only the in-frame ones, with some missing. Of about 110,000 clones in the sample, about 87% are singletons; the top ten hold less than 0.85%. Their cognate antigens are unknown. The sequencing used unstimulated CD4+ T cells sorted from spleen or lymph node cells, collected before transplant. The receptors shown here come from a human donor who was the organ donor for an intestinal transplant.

CDR3 bases: TGCGCCAGCAGCCAAGATTCCCAGGGGGGTTGGGAAAAACTGTTTTTT. It codes for CASSQDSQGGWEKLFF. The chain links TRBV4-1 to TRBJ1-4, with 7 bases fitting TRBD1. The length of the CDR3 is 16 residues. Germline CDR1 and CDR2: MGHRA and YSYEKL. With V trimmed by 0 bases and J by 8 bases, 9 bases remained unmatched.

CDR3 region: CASSLGSSGANVLTF. The CDR3 coding sequence is TGCGCCAGCAGCTTGGGCTCCTCTGGGGCCAACGTCCTGACTTTC. The chain has TRBV5-1 and TRBJ2-6, with D unresolved. Per germline, CDR1 SGHRS and CDR2 YFSETQ. The CDR3 has 15 amino acids. V lost 0 bases and J 0 bases, leaving 4 bases between the germline ends. The full variable domain, rest sourced from reference TRBV5-1 and TRBJ2-6, is KAGVTQTPRYLIKTRGQQVTLSCSPISGHRSVSWYQQTPGQGLQFLFEYFSETQRNKGNFPGRFSGRQFSNSRSEMNVSTLELGDSALYLCASSLGSSGANVLTFGAGSRLTVL.

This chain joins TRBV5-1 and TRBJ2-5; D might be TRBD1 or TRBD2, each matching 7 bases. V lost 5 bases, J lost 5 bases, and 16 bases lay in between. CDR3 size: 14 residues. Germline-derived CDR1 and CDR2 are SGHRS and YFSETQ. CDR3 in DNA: TGCGCCAGCAGGGCCGGGACAGCGGGGGAGACCCAGTACTTC. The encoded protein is CASRAGTAGETQYF.

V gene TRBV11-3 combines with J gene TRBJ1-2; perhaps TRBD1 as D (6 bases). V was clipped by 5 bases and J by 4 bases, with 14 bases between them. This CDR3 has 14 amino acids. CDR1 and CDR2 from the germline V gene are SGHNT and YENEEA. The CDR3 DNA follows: TGTGCCAGCAGCGAAGACAGGAGTCGCTATGGCTACACCTTC. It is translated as CASSEDRSRYGYTF. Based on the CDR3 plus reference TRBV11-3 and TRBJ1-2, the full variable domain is EAGVVQSPRYKIIEKKQPVAFWCNPISGHNTLYWYLQNLGQGPELLIRYENEEAVDDSQLPKDRFSAERLKGVDSTLKIQPAELGDSAVYLCASSEDRSRYGYTFGSGTRLTVV.

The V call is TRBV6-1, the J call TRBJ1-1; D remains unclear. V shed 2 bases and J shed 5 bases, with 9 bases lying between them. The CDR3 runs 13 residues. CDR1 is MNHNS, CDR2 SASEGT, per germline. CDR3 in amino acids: CASSERGRTEAFF. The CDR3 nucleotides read TGTGCCAGCAGTGAACGCGGAAGAACTGAAGCTTTCTTT.

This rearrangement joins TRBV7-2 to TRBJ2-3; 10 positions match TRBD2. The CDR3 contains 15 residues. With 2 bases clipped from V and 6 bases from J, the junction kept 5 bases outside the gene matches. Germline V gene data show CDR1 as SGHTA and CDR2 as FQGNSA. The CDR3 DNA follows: TGTGCCAGCAGCTTATTTACTAGCGGGATGGATACGCAGTATTTT. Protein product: CASSLFTSGMDTQYF. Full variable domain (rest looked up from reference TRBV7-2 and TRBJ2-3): GAGVSQSPSNKVTEKGKDVELRCDPISGHTALYWYRQSLGQGLEFLIYFQGNSAPDKSGLPSDRFSAERTGGSVSTLTIQRTQQEDSAVYLCASSLFTSGMDTQYFGPGTRLTVL.

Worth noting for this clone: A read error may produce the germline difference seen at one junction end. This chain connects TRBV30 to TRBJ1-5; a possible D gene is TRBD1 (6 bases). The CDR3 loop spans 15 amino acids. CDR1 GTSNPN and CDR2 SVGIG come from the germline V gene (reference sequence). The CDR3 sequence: CARSQRTDRNQPQHF. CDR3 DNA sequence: TGTGCCCGGAGTCAAAGGACAGATCGCAATCAGCCCCAGCATTTT.

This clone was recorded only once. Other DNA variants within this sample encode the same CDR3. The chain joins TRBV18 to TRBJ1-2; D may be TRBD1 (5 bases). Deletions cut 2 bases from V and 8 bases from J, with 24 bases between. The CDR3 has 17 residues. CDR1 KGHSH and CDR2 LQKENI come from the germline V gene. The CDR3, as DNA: TGTGCCAGCTCACCAACCAGTCCCGGGACGGAGAGTAGGGGCTACACCTTC. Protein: CASSPTSPGTESRGYTF.

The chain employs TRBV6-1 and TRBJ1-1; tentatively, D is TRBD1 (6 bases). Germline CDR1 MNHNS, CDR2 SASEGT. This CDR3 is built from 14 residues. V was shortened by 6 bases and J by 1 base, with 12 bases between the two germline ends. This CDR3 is CASRVLQGNTEAFF. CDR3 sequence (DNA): TGTGCCAGCAGGGTGTTACAGGGGAACACTGAAGCTTTCTTT.

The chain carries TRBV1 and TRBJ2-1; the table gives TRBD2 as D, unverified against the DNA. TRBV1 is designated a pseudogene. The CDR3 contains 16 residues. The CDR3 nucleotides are TGCACCAGCAGCCAATCTCCGGGTCGCTCCTACAATGAGCAGTTCTTC. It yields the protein CTSSQSPGRSYNEQFF.

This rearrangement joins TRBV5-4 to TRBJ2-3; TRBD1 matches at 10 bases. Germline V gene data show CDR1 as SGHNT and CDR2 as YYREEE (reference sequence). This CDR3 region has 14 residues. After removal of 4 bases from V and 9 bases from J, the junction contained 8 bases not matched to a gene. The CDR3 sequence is CASSPGQGVKTQYF. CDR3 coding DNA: TGTGCCAGCAGCCCCGGACAGGGGGTAAAGACGCAGTATTTT.

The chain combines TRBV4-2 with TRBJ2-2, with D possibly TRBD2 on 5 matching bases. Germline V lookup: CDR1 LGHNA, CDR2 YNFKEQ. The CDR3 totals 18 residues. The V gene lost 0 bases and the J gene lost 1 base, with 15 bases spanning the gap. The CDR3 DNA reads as TGTGCCAGCAGCCAAGATCGGAGGAGCGGTCAGAACACCGGGGAGCTGTTTTTT. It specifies CASSQDRRSGQNTGELFF.

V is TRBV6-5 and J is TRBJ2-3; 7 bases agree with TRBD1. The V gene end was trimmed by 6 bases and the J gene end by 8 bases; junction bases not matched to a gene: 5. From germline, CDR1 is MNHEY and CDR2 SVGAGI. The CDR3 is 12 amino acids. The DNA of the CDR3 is TGTGCCAGCAGAACGGGACAGATTACGCAGTATTTT. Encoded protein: CASRTGQITQYF.

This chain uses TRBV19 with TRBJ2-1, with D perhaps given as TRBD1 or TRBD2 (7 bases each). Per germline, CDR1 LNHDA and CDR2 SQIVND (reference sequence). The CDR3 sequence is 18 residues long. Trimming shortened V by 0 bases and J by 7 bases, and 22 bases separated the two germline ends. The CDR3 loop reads CASSIDRGDSSLGNEQFF. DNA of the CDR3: TGTGCCAGTAGTATAGATCGGGGGGACAGTTCACTTGGAAATGAGCAGTTCTTC. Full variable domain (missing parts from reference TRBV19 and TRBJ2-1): DGGITQSPKYLFRKEGQNVTLSCEQNLNHDAMYWYRQDPGQGLRLIYYSQIVNDFQKGDIAEGYSVSREKKESFPLTVTSAQKNPTAFYLCASSIDRGDSSLGNEQFFGPGTRLTVL.

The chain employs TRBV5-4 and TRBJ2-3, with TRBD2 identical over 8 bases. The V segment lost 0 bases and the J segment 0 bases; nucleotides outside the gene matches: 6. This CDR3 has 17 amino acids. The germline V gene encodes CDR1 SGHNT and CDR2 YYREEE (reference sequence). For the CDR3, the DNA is TGTGCCAGCAGCTTGGCCGGGGGGGGGCTTAGCACAGATACGCAGTATTTT. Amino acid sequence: CASSLAGGGLSTDTQYF.

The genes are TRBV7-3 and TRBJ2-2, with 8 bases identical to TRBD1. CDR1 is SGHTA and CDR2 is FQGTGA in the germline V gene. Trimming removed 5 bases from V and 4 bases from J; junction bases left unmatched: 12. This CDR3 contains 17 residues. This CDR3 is CASSRYGGQAITGELFF. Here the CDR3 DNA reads TGTGCCAGCAGCCGCTATGGGGGACAGGCGATCACCGGGGAGCTGTTTTTT.

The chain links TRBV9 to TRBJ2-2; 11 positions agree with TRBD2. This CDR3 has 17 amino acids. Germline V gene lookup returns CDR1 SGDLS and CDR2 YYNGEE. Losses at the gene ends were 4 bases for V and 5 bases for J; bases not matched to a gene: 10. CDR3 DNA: TGTGCCAGCAGCCAAACTAGCGGGGGTGTTATAACCGGGGAGCTGTTTTTT. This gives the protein CASSQTSGGVITGELFF.

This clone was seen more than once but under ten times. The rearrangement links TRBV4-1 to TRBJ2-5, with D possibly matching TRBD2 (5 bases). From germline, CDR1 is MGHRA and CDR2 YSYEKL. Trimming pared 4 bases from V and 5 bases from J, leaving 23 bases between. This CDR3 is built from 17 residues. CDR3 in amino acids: CASSLAGSFRGGETQYF. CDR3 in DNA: TGCGCCAGCAGCCTGGCGGGTAGCTTTCGCGGTGGGGAGACCCAGTACTTC.

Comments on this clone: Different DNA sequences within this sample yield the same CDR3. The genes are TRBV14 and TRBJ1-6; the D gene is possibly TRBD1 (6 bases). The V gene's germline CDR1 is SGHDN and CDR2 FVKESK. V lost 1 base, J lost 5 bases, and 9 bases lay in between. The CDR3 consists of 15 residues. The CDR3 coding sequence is TGTGCCAGCAGCCAAGGACAGGTTCATAATTCACCCCTCCACTTT. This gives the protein CASSQGQVHNSPLHF.

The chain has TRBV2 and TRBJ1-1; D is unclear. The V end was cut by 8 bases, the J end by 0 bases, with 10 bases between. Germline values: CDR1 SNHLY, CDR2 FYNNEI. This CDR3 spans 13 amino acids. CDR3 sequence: CASQPFLNTEAFF. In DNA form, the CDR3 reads TGTGCCAGCCAACCATTCTTGAACACTGAAGCTTTCTTT.

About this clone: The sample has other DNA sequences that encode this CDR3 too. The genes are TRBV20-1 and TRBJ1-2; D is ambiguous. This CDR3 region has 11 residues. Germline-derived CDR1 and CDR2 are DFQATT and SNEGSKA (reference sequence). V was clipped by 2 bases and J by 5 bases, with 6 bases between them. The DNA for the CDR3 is TGCAGTGCTAGACTGTCTTATGGCTACACCTTC. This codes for CSARLSYGYTF.

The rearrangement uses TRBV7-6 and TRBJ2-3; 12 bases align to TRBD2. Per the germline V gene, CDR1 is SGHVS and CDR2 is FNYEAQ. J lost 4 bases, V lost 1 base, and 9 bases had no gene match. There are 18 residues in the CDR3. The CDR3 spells CASSLVSSGRGSADTQYF. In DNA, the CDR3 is TGTGCCAGCAGCTTAGTGTCTAGCGGGAGGGGTTCGGCAGATACGCAGTATTTT.

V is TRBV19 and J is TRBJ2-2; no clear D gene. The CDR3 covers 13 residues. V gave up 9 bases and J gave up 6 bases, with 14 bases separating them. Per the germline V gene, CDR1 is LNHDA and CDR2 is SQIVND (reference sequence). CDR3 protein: CASVNRVAGELFF. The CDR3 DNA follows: TGTGCCAGCGTAAATCGGGTGGCCGGGGAGCTGTTTTTT.

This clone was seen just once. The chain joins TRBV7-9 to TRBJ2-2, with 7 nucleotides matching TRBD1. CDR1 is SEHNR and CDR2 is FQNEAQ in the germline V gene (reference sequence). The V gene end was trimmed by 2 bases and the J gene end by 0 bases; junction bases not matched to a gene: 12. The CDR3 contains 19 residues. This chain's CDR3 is CASSLRPGTAFANTGELFF. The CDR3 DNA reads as TGTGCCAGCAGCTTAAGACCCGGGACAGCTTTCGCGAACACCGGGGAGCTGTTTTTT.

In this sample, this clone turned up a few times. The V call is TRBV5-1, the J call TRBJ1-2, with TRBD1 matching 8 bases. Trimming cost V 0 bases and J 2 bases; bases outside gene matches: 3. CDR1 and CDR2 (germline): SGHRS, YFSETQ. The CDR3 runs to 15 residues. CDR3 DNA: TGCGCCAGCAGCTTGGGTACAGGGGGGAACTATGGCTACACCTTC. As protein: CASSLGTGGNYGYTF.

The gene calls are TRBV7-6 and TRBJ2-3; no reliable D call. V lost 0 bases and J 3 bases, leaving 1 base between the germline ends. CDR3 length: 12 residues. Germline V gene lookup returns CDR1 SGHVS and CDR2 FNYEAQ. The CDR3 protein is CASSLATDTQYF. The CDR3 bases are TGTGCCAGCAGCTTAGCAACAGATACGCAGTATTTT.

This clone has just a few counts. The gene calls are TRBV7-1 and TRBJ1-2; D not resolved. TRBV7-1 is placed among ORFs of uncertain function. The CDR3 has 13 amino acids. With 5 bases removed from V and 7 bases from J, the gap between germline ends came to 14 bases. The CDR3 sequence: CASSPLRGSGYTF. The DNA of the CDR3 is TGTGCCAGCAGCCCGCTGCGAGGGAGTGGCTACACCTTC.

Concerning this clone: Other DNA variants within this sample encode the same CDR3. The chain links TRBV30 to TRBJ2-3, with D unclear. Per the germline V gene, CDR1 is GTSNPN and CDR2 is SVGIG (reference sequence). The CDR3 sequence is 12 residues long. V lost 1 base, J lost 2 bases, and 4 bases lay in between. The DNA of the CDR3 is TGTGCCTGGAGTGGGTCCACAGATACGCAGTATTTT. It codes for CAWSGSTDTQYF.

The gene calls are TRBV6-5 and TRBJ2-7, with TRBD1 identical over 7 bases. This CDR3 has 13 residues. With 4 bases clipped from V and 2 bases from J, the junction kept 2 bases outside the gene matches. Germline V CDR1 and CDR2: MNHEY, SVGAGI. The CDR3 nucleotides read TGTGCCAGCAGTTTGACAGGGACCTACGAGCAGTACTTC. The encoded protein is CASSLTGTYEQYF.

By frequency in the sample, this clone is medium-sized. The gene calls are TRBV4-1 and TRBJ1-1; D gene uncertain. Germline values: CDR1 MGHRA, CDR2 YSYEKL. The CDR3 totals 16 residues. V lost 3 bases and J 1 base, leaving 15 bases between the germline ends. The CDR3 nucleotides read TGCGCCAGCAGCCAGGCCATCGTTTCCCGGAACACTGAAGCTTTCTTT. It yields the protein CASSQAIVSRNTEAFF.